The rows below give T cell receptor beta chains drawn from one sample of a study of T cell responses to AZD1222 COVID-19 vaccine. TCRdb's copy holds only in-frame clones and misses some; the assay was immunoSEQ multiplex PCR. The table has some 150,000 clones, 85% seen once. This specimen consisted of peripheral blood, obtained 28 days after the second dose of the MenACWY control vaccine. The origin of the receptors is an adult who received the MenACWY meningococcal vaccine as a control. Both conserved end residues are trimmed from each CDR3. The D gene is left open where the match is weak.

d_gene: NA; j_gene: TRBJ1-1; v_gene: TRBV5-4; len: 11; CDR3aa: ASSLEANTEAF
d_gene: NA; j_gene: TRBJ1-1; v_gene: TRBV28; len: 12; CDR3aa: ASSYVRHNTEAF
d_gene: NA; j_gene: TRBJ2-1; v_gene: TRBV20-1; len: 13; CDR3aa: SASDPRRGYNEQF
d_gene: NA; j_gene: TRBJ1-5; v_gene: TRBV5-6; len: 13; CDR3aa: ASSLGPNYNQPQH
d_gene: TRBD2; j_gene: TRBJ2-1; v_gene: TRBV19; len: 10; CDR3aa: ASSTIAGEQF
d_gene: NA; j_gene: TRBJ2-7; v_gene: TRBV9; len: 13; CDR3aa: ASSVGVGRVGEQY
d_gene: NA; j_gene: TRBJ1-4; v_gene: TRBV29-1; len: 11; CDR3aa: SVEVELNEKLF
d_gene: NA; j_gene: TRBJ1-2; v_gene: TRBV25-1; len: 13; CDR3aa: ASSDRQSPNYGYT
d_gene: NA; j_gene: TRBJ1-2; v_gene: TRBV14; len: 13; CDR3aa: ASSPSGGTNYGYT
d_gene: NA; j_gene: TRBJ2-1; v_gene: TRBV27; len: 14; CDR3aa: ASSPQGKGGSNEQF
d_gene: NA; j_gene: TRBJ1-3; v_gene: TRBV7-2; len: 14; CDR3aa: ASSGGTGQSGNTIY
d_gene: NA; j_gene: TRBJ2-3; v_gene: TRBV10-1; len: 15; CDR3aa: ASSSGRGGVWRDTQY
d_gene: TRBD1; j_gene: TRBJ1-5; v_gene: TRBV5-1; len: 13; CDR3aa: ASSLDGTANQPQH
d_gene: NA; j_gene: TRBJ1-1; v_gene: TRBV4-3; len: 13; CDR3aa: ASSPMGQGGTEAF
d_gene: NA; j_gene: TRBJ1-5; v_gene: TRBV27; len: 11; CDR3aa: ASSRQPDQPQH
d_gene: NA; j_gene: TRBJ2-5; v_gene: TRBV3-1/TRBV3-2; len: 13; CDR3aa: ASSQAAAASGTQY